Following are 27 T cell receptor beta chains from one sample sequenced in a study of Tregs in tolerant kidney transplant recipients. The data were produced by immunoSEQ multiplex PCR, yet TCRdb's version contains in-frame clones alone and is incomplete. Among about 240,000 clones listed, around 82% were seen once. The specimen sequenced was CD4+ T cells from blood. The receptors were sampled from a human donor in good health.

This clone was recorded once. The chain carries TRBV7-3 and TRBJ2-5; unclear D gene. The ends were cut back, 2 bases at V and 4 bases at J, with 8 bases in the middle. Germline V lookup: CDR1 SGHTA, CDR2 FQGTGA. This CDR3 region has 13 residues. The CDR3 DNA sequence: TGTGCCAGCAGCTTATACGTCAGAGAGACCCAGTACTTC. Translated, it gives CASSLYVRETQYF.

The V gene is TRBV5-1, the J gene TRBJ2-1; a possible D gene is TRBD2 (6 bases). Germline V gene sequence: CDR1 SGHRS, CDR2 YFSETQ. Trimming removed 0 bases at V and 5 bases at J, with 30 bases between. The CDR3 sequence is 21 residues long. The CDR3 DNA reads as TGCGCCAGCAGCTTGGGGGGCCGGGGCTTTGGAACGACTAGATTCCACAATGAGCAGTTCTTC. Protein product: CASSLGGRGFGTTRFHNEQFF.

This chain joins TRBV6-5 and TRBJ2-5, with 7 bases matching TRBD1. The CDR3 loop spans 16 amino acids. With V trimmed by 0 bases and J by 5 bases, 9 bases remained unmatched. From germline, CDR1 is MNHEY and CDR2 SVGAGI. In DNA, the CDR3 is TGTGCCAGCAGTTACTCCTTCGGGACAGTGGAGGAGACCCAGTACTTC. The encoded protein is CASSYSFGTVEETQYF.

The gene calls are TRBV10-3 and TRBJ1-1; no reliable D call. Between the trimmed V and J ends, which lost 2 bases and 3 bases, there was a span of 19 bases. Germline V lookup: CDR1 ENHRY, CDR2 SYGVKD. The CDR3 covers 17 residues. The CDR3, as DNA: TGTGCCATCAGTGAGGACGGGAGGGCCGGGAGGGACACTGAAGCTTTCTTT. Translating gives CAISEDGRAGRDTEAFF.

The V and J genes are TRBV12-5 and TRBJ2-1; D unresolved. This CDR3 has 16 residues. V was trimmed by 2 bases and J by 0 bases, leaving 11 bases between them. Germline values: CDR1 LGHNT, CDR2 FRNRAP. The CDR3 reads CASGLRLPGSYNEQFF. In nucleotides, the CDR3 is TGTGCTAGTGGTTTGCGTCTACCCGGCTCCTACAATGAGCAGTTCTTC.

The V and J genes are TRBV10-1 and TRBJ1-6; D is possibly TRBD1 (5 bases). CDR3 length equals 15 residues. Germline values: CDR1 WNHNN, CDR2 SYGVQD (reference sequence). The ends were cut back, 0 bases at V and 7 bases at J, with 10 bases in the middle. The CDR3 sequence is CASSESNPGNSPLHF. The CDR3 nucleotides read TGCGCCAGCAGTGAGTCGAATCCAGGGAATTCACCCCTCCACTTT.

This clone was observed a few times. The genes are TRBV11-2 and TRBJ2-2; D unresolved. CDR1 is SGHAT, CDR2 FQNNGV, per germline. With 8 bases removed from V and 4 bases from J, the gap between germline ends came to 8 bases. The CDR3 is 12 amino acids. CDR3 sequence (DNA): TGTGCCAGCTCAATCAGCACCGGGGAGCTGTTTTTT. Protein sequence: CASSISTGELFF.

The V call is TRBV10-3, the J call TRBJ1-1, with TRBD1 as a possible D gene (5 bases). The ends were cut back, 3 bases at V and 4 bases at J, with 18 bases in the middle. This CDR3 has 16 residues. Germline-derived CDR1 and CDR2 are ENHRY and SYGVKD. The CDR3 reads CAISEEKGRVGTEAFF. Here the CDR3 DNA reads TGTGCCATCAGTGAAGAGAAGGGCAGGGTGGGCACTGAAGCTTTCTTT.

The V call is TRBV7-9, the J call TRBJ1-1, with TRBD1 as a possible D gene (6 bases). The germline V gene encodes CDR1 SEHNR and CDR2 FQNEAQ (reference sequence). V shed 0 bases and J shed 2 bases, with 10 bases lying between them. The CDR3 length is 15 residues. The CDR3, as DNA: TGTGCCAGCAGCTTAGCGGGGGCGCATAACACTGAAGCTTTCTTT. Protein sequence: CASSLAGAHNTEAFF. Based on the CDR3 plus reference TRBV7-9 and TRBJ1-1, the full variable domain is DTGVSQNPRHKITKRGQNVTFRCDPISEHNRLYWYRQTLGQGPEFLTYFQNEAQLEKSRLLSDRFSAERPKGSFSTLEIQRTEQGDSAMYLCASSLAGAHNTEAFFGQGTRLTVV.

The V and J genes are TRBV6-1 and TRBJ2-2, with D perhaps assigned TRBD1 or TRBD2 (5 bases each). The CDR3 runs to 15 residues. Germline lookup yields CDR1 MNHNS and CDR2 SASEGT. The V gene lost 6 bases and the J gene lost 1 base, with 12 bases spanning the gap. CDR3 protein: CASRIGTENTGELFF. CDR3 coding DNA: TGTGCCAGCAGGATTGGGACGGAGAACACCGGGGAGCTGTTTTTT.

This clone appeared a few times. The chain is built from TRBV27 and TRBJ2-7, with 8 bases matching TRBD2. CDR1 is MNHEY and CDR2 is SMNVEV in the germline V gene (reference sequence). Unmatched junction bases numbered 9, after V lost 2 bases and J lost 3 bases. This CDR3 has 16 amino acids. This CDR3 reads CASSLGLAGPLYEQYF. In DNA, the CDR3 is TGTGCCAGCAGTTTAGGGCTAGCGGGCCCCCTCTACGAGCAGTACTTC.

This clone was observed a single time. The chain links TRBV5-1 to TRBJ1-1; a weak D match, TRBD1 (5 bases). Germline V gene sequence: CDR1 SGHRS, CDR2 YFSETQ. This CDR3 has 14 residues. Trimming removed 3 bases at V and 1 base at J, with 10 bases between. The CDR3 reads CASSSNTGNTEAFF. The CDR3 nucleotides are TGCGCCAGCAGCTCCAACACAGGGAACACTGAAGCTTTCTTT.

The chain carries TRBV11-2 and TRBJ2-3; TRBD2 agrees at 10 bases. The V gene end was trimmed by 1 base and the J gene end by 3 bases; junction bases not matched to a gene: 4. Germline V gene data show CDR1 as SGHAT and CDR2 as FQNNGV. This CDR3 comprises 16 residues. The CDR3: CASSLVPSGGTDTQYF. Written as DNA, the CDR3 is TGTGCCAGCAGCTTAGTCCCTAGCGGGGGTACAGATACGCAGTATTTT.

This chain connects TRBV5-1 to TRBJ2-5, with 8 bases matching TRBD1. This CDR3 spans 16 amino acids. In germline, CDR1 is SGHRS, CDR2 YFSETQ. Trimming cost V 5 bases and J 5 bases; bases outside gene matches: 14. CDR3 loop: CASSQPRQGSMETQYF. The DNA of the CDR3 is TGCGCCAGCAGTCAGCCCCGACAGGGGAGTATGGAGACCCAGTACTTC.

J is TRBJ1-2 and V is TRBV2; no clear D gene. CDR3 length equals 14 residues. CDR1 is SNHLY, CDR2 FYNNEI, per germline. The V and J ends lost 6 bases and 4 bases respectively, with 15 bases between them. The chain's CDR3 is CASRLAQVGYGYTF. The CDR3 DNA follows: TGTGCCAGCAGGTTAGCGCAGGTTGGCTATGGCTACACCTTC.

The chain has TRBV4-1 and TRBJ1-5; D gene uncertain. V lost 0 bases, J lost 9 bases, and 12 bases lay in between. Germline CDR1 MGHRA, CDR2 YSYEKL. The CDR3 runs to 14 residues. CDR3 sequence reads: CASSQDPSPRPQHF. The CDR3 DNA reads as TGCGCCAGCAGCCAAGATCCGTCCCCCCGGCCCCAGCATTTT.

The chain recombines TRBV2 with TRBJ2-2, with 9 positions matching TRBD1. V gave up 3 bases and J gave up 13 bases; unmatched junction bases: 12. Per the germline V gene, CDR1 is SNHLY and CDR2 is FYNNEI. The CDR3 loop spans 15 amino acids. The CDR3 loop is CASSDGGTGYLWLFF. The CDR3 nucleotides are TGTGCCAGCAGTGATGGCGGGACAGGGTATTTGTGGCTGTTTTTT.

Points on this clone: The conserved phenylalanine or tryptophan normally closing the CDR3 is absent here, so this likely arose from a read error. This rearrangement joins TRBV2 to TRBJ1-1, with D unresolved. Germline V CDR1 and CDR2: SNHLY, FYNNEI. The CDR3 consists of 13 residues. Trimming cost V 3 bases and J 5 bases, with 10 bases left between them. CDR3 bases: TGTGCCAGCAGTGAGAGGGAAGGGACTGAAGCTTTCCTT. Translated: CASSEREGTEAFL.

V is TRBV10-1 and J is TRBJ2-7; 11 nucleotides agree with TRBD2. There are 16 residues in the CDR3. With V trimmed by 3 bases and J by 2 bases, 6 bases remained unmatched. Germline loops: CDR1 WNHNN, CDR2 SYGVQD (reference sequence). The chain's CDR3 is CASSDLGLADTYEQYF. Written as DNA, the CDR3 is TGCGCCAGCAGTGACTTGGGACTAGCGGACACCTACGAGCAGTACTTC.

This clone was seen a few times. Sequence at one end of the junction differs from germline and may be a read error. This chain links TRBV5-4 with TRBJ1-3, with TRBD1 as a possible D gene (5 bases). The germline V gene encodes CDR1 SGHNT and CDR2 YYREEE (reference sequence). This CDR3 comprises 14 residues. CDR3 DNA sequence: TGTGCCAGCAGCTTTACACCATCGCGGGGGAACCCTACTTTT. As protein: CASSFTPSRGNPTF.

The chain recombines TRBV6-5 with TRBJ1-6; D is undetermined. With 1 base removed from V and 9 bases from J, the gap between germline ends came to 7 bases. CDR1 is MNHEY and CDR2 is SVGAGI in the germline V gene. This CDR3 is built from 13 residues. CDR3 DNA sequence: TGTGCCAGCAGTTACTACAAGGCTTCACCCCTCCACTTT. As protein: CASSYYKASPLHF.

This clone was counted only a few times. This chain connects TRBV2 to TRBJ1-1, with D perhaps matching TRBD1 (5 bases). The V end was cut by 6 bases, the J end by 3 bases, with 20 bases between. The CDR3 covers 16 residues. Germline V gene lookup returns CDR1 SNHLY and CDR2 FYNNEI. In nucleotides, the CDR3 is TGTGCCAGCAGCCCCCGGGGAAGGGGAAGGGACACTGAAGCTTTCTTT. As protein: CASSPRGRGRDTEAFF.

V is TRBV7-6 and J is TRBJ2-3; 8 bases match TRBD1. The CDR3 sequence is 16 residues long. Trimming took 0 bases from V and 5 from J; bases not matched to a gene: 7. The germline V gene encodes CDR1 SGHVS and CDR2 FNYEAQ. Here the CDR3 DNA reads TGTGCCAGCAGCTTAGCCGGCAGGGGGCGCGGAGATACGCAGTATTTT. This codes for CASSLAGRGRGDTQYF. The full variable domain, rest sourced from reference TRBV7-6 and TRBJ2-3, is GAGVSQSPRYKVTKRGQDVALRCDPISGHVSLYWYRQALGQGPEFLTYFNYEAQQDKSGLPNDRFSAERPEGSISTLTIQRTEQRDSAMYRCASSLAGRGRGDTQYFGPGTRLTVL.

The rearrangement uses TRBV29-1 and TRBJ2-7; 11 nucleotides match TRBD2. The V gene's germline CDR1 is SQVTM and CDR2 ANQGSEA. V lost 5 bases, J lost 4 bases, and 13 bases stayed unmatched. The CDR3 consists of 16 residues. CDR3 loop: CSVPAGLAGGYYEQYF. The CDR3 DNA reads as TGCAGCGTTCCAGCAGGTCTAGCGGGAGGCTATTACGAGCAGTACTTC.

The chain recombines TRBV5-4 with TRBJ2-7; the D gene is possibly TRBD1 (6 bases). The CDR3 has 14 amino acids. The germline gives CDR1 SGHNT, CDR2 YYREEE (reference sequence). V lost 3 bases and J 2 bases, leaving 12 bases between the germline ends. This CDR3 is CASSSYRDTYEQYF. The CDR3, as DNA: TGTGCCAGCAGCTCTTACAGGGACACCTACGAGCAGTACTTC.

This chain uses TRBV6-1 with TRBJ2-1; 10 bases fit TRBD2. V lost 7 bases and J lost 4; bases outside the gene matches: 7. The CDR3 sequence is 15 residues long. Germline V CDR1 and CDR2: MNHNS, SASEGT. CDR3 coding DNA: TGTGCCAGCATCACGAGCGGGGGGGTATACAATGAGCAGTTCTTC. This sequence encodes CASITSGGVYNEQFF.

This clone was counted a few times. Other DNA sequences in this sample translate to the same CDR3. The J gene is TRBJ1-2, the V gene TRBV15, with 9 bases identical to TRBD1. V lost 3 bases to trimming and J lost 5 bases; unmatched junction nucleotides: 4. Germline V lookup: CDR1 LNHNV, CDR2 YYDKDF (reference sequence). CDR3 length: 14 residues. The CDR3 here is CATSRDRGGYGYTF. DNA of the CDR3: TGTGCCACCAGCAGGGACAGGGGCGGTTATGGCTACACCTTC.